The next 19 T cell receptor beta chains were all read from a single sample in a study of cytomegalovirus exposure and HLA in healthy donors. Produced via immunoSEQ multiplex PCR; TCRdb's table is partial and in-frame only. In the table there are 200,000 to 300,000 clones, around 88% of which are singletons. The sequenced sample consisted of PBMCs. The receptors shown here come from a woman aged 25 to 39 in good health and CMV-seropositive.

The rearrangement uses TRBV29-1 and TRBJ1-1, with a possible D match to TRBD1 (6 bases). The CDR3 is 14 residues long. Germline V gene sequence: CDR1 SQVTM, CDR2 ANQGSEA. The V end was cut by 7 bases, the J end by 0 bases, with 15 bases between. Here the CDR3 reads CSGDRTDMNTEAFF. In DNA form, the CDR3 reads TGCAGCGGTGACCGGACAGACATGAACACTGAAGCTTTCTTT.

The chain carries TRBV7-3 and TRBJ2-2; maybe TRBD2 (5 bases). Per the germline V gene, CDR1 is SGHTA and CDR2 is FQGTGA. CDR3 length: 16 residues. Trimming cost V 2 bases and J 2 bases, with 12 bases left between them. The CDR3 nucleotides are TGTGCCAGCAGCTTAGAGGGCAGGACCAACACCGGGGAGCTGTTTTTT. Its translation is CASSLEGRTNTGELFF.

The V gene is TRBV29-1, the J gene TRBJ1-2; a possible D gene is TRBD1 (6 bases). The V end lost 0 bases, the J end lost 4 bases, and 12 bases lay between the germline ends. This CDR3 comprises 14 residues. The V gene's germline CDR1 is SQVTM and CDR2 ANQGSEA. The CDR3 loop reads CSVEDTGFLYGYTF. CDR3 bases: TGCAGCGTTGAAGATACAGGGTTCCTCTATGGCTACACCTTC.

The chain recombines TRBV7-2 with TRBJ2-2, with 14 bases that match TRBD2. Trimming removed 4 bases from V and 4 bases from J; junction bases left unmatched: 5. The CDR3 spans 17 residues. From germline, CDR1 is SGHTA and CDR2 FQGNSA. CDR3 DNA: TGTGCCAGCAGCTCGGGACTAGCGGGAGAAGGCACCGGGGAGCTGTTTTTT. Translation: CASSSGLAGEGTGELFF.

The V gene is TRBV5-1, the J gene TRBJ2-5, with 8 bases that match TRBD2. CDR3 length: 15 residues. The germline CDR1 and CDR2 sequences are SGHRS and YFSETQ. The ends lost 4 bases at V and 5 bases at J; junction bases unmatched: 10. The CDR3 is CASSEAAGVAETQYF. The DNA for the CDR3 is TGCGCCAGCAGCGAGGCAGCGGGAGTTGCGGAGACCCAGTACTTC.

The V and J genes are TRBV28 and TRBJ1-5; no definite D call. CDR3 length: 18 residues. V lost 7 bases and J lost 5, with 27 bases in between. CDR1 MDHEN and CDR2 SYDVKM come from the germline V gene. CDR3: CASTSSSEERFLDQPQHF. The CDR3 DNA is TGTGCCAGCACAAGCTCTTCGGAGGAACGTTTTTTGGATCAGCCCCAGCATTTT.

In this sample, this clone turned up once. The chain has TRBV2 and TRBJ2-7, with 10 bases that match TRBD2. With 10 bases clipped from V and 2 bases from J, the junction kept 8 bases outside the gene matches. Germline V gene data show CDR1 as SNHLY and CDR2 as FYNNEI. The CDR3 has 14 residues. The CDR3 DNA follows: TGTGCCACCCTACGTGGGACTAGCGCCTACGAGCAGTACTTC. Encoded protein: CATLRGTSAYEQYF.

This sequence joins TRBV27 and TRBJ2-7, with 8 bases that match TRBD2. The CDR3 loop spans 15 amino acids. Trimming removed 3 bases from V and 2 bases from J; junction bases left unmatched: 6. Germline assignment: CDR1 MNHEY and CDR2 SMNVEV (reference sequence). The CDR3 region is CASSFQREIPYEQYF. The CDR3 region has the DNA TGTGCCAGCAGTTTCCAGCGGGAGATCCCCTACGAGCAGTACTTC.

The CDR3 DNA sequence: TGCAGCGCTAGGGGAGACAGGGCCCAAGAGACCCAGTACTTC. Residues: CSARGDRAQETQYF. This chain uses TRBV29-1 with TRBJ2-5; 7 bases map to TRBD1. J was trimmed by 1 base and V by 7 bases; bases with no gene match: 9. The CDR3 is 14 amino acids. Germline V gene sequence: CDR1 SQVTM, CDR2 ANQGSEA.

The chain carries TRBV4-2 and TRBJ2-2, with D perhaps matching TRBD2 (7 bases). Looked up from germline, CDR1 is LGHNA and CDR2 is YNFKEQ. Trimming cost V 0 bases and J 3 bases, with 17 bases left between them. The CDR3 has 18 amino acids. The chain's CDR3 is CASSQERGAVAHTGELFF. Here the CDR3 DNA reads TGTGCCAGCAGCCAAGAACGGGGGGCTGTAGCGCACACCGGGGAGCTGTTTTTT.

The CDR3 DNA follows: TGTGCCAGCGGATCTTACAGGGTTCACGAGCAGTACTTC. Its protein is CASGSYRVHEQYF. The chain has TRBV28 and TRBJ2-7; perhaps TRBD1 as D (6 bases). Germline V gene lookup returns CDR1 MDHEN and CDR2 SYDVKM. Trimming cost V 8 bases and J 5 bases, with 16 bases left between them. This CDR3 is 13 amino acids long.

CDR3 amino acids: CASSVGLAGGGIYEQYF. The CDR3 DNA follows: TGTGCCAGCAGCGTAGGATTAGCGGGAGGTGGAATATACGAGCAGTACTTC. V gene TRBV9 combines with J gene TRBJ2-7; 10 nucleotides agree with TRBD2. CDR1 SGDLS and CDR2 YYNGEE come from the germline V gene. J was trimmed by 4 bases and V by 0 bases; bases with no gene match: 10. The CDR3 extends over 17 amino acids.

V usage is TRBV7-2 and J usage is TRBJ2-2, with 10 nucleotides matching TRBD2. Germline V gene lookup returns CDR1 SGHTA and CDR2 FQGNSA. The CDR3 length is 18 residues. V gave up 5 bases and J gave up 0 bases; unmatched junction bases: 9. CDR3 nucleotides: TGTGCCAGCAGCCCACTGGCTAGCGGGAGCGCGAACACCGGGGAGCTGTTTTTT. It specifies CASSPLASGSANTGELFF.

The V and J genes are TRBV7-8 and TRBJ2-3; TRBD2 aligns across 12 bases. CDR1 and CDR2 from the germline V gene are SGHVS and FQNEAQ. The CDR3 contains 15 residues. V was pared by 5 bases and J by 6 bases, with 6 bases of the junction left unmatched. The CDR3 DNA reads TGTGCCAGCAGCGGACTAGCGGGATCGCGTGATACGCAGTATTTT. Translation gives CASSGLAGSRDTQYF. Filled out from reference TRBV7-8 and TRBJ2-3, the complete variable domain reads GAGVSQSPRYKVAKRGQDVALRCDPISGHVSLFWYQQALGQGPEFLTYFQNEAQLDKSGLPSDRFFAERPEGSVSTLKIQRTQQEDSAVYLCASSGLAGSRDTQYFGPGTRLTVL.

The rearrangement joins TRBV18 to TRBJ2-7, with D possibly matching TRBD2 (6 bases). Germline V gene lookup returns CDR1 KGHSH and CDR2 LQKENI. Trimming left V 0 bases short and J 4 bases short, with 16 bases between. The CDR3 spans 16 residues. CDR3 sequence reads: CASSPPPAGSIYEQYF. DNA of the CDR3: TGTGCCAGCTCACCACCCCCCGCGGGGTCAATATACGAGCAGTACTTC. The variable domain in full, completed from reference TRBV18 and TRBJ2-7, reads NAGVMQNPRHLVRRRGQEARLRCSPMKGHSHVYWYRQLPEEGLKFMVYLQKENIIDESGMPKERFSAEFPKEGPSILRIQQVVRGDSAAYFCASSPPPAGSIYEQYFGPGTRLTVT.

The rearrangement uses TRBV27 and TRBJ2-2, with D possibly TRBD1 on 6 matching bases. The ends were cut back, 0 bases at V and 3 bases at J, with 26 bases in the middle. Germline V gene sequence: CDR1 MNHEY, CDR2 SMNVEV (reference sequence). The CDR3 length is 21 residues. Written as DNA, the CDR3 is TGTGCCAGCAGTTTATCGATAAAAGGTTTGCTAGGCAGGGGATACACCGGGGAGCTGTTTTTT. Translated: CASSLSIKGLLGRGYTGELFF.

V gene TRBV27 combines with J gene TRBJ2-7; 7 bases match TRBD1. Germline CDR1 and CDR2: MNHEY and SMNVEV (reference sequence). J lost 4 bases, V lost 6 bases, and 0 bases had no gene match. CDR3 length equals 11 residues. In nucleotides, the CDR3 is TGTGCCAGCAGGACAGGGTACGAGCAGTACTTC. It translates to CASRTGYEQYF.

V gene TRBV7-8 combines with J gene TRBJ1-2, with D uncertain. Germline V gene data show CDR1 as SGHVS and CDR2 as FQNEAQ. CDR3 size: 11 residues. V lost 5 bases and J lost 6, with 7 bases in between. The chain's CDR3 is CASSPVDGYTF. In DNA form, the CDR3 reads TGTGCCAGCAGCCCGGTTGATGGCTACACCTTC.

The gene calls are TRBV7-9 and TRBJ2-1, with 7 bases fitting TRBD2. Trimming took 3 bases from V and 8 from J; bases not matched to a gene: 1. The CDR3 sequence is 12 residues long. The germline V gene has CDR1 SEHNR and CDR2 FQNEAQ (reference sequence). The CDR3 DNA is TGTGCCAGCAGCTTGGGGGGGGATGAGCAGTTCTTC. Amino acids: CASSLGGDEQFF.